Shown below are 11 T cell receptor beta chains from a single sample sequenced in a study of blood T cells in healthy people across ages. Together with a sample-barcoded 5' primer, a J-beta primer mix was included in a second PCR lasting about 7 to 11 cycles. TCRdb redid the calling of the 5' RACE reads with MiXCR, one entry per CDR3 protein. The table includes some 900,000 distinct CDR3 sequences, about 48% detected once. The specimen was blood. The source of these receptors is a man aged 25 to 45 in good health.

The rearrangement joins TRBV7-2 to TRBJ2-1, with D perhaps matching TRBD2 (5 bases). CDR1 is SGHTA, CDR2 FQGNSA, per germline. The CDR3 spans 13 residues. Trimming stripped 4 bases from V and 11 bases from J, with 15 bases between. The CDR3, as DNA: TGTGCCAGCAGCTCCTCCCGACGGGGTCAGCAGTTCTTC. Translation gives CASSSSRRGQQFF.

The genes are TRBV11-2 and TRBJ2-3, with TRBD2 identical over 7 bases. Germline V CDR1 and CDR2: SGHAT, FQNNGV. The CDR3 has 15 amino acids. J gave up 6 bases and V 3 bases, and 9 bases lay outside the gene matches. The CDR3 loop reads CASSFGASGGDTQYF. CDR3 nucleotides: TGTGCCAGCAGCTTCGGGGCTAGCGGAGGCGATACGCAGTATTTT.

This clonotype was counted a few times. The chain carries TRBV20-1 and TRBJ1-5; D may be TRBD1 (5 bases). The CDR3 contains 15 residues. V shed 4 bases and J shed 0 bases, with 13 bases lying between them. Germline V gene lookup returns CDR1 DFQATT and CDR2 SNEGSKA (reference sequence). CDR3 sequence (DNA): TGCAGTGCTACTCCTGACAGCTATAGCAATCAGCCCCAGCATTTT. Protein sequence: CSATPDSYSNQPQHF.

As DNA, the CDR3 is TGCAGCGTTGATGGCCGGGAGACCCAGTACTTC. Its protein is CSVDGRETQYF. The V call is TRBV29-1, the J call TRBJ2-5; D is unclear. Per the germline V gene, CDR1 is SQVTM and CDR2 is ANQGSEA. CDR3 length: 11 amino acids. The V gene lost 3 bases and the J gene lost 5 bases, with 7 bases spanning the gap.

CDR3 nucleotide sequence: TGCGCCAGCAGCCAAGACCCCGGGACAGGGGGCTGGAGTACTGAAGCTTTCTTT. It encodes CASSQDPGTGGWSTEAFF. The chain uses TRBV4-1 and TRBJ1-1, with 12 bases fitting TRBD1. Trimming at V came to 0 bases and at J to 5 bases, leaving 10 bases not matched to a gene. The CDR3 totals 18 residues. Per the germline V gene, CDR1 is MGHRA and CDR2 is YSYEKL.

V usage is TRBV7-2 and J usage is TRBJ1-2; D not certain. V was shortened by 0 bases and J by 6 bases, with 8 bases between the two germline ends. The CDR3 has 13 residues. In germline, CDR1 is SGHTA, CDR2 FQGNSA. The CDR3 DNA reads TGTGCCAGCAGCTTAGCGGGGATGGATGGCTACACCTTC. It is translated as CASSLAGMDGYTF.

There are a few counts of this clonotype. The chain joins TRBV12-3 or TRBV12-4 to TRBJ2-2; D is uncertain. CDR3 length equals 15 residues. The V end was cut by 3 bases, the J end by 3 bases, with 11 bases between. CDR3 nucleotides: TGTGCCAGCAGTTTTGCCGGGTCGTACACCGGGGAGCTGTTTTTT. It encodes CASSFAGSYTGELFF.

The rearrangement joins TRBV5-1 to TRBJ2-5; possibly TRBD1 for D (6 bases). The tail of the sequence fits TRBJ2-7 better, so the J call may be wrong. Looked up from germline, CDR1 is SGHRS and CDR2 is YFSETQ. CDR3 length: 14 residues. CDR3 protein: CASSPVLTGYEQYF. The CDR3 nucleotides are TGCGCCAGCAGCCCCGTCCTGACAGGTTACGAGCAGTACTTC.

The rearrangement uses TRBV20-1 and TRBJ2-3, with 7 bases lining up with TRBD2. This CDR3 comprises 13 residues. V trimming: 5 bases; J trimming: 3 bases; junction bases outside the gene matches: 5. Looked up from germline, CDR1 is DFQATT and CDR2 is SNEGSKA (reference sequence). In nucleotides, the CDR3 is TGCAGTGCTGGTCGCGGGGGAACAGATACGCAGTATTTT. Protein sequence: CSAGRGGTDTQYF.

CDR3 in DNA: TGCGCCAGCAGCCACTCTAGCGGGGGCTACAATGAGCAGTTCTTC. Translated, it gives CASSHSSGGYNEQFF. The V call is TRBV5-1, the J call TRBJ2-1; TRBD2 matches at 10 bases. The V gene's germline CDR1 is SGHRS and CDR2 YFSETQ. The junction had 4 bases not matched to a gene; V was cut back by 4 bases and J by 3 bases. The CDR3 extends over 15 amino acids.

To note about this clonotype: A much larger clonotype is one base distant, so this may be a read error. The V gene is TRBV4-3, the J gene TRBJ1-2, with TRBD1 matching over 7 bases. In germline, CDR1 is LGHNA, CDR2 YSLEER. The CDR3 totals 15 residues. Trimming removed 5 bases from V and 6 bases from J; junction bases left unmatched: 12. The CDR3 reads CASSLAGTASNGYTF. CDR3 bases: TGCGCCAGCAGCTTGGCCGGGACAGCTTCTAATGGCTACACCTTC.